The 22 T cell receptor beta chains below all came from one sample that was sequenced in a study of shared clonotypes between healthy human individuals. Measured with immunoSEQ multiplex PCR; TCRdb has only the in-frame clones, and not every one. The sample lists about 600,000 clones, less than 98% occurring once. Sequenced material: naive CD4+ T cells sorted from blood. Noted subset: CD45RA+ positively selected. These receptors originate from a woman between 25 and 40 years old in good health.

This clone appeared once. J is TRBJ2-2 and V is TRBV4-1; D is ambiguous. Germline values: CDR1 MGHRA, CDR2 YSYEKL. The CDR3 loop spans 14 amino acids. Between the trimmed V and J ends, which lost 4 bases and 1 base, there was a span of 7 bases. CDR3 sequence reads: CASSPRQNTGELFF. The CDR3 DNA follows: TGCGCCAGCAGCCCTAGACAGAACACCGGGGAGCTGTTTTTT.

This chain uses TRBV4-2 with TRBJ1-5; D is uncertain. Germline values: CDR1 LGHNA, CDR2 YNFKEQ. The ends were cut back, 0 bases at V and 2 bases at J, with 17 bases in the middle. The CDR3 is 18 residues long. This CDR3 is CASSQEWARDMRNQPQHF. CDR3 nucleotide sequence: TGTGCCAGCAGCCAAGAATGGGCCCGCGACATGCGCAATCAGCCCCAGCATTTT.

The V and J genes are TRBV11-2 and TRBJ2-3; tentatively, D is TRBD2 (5 bases). V was trimmed by 5 bases and J by 4 bases, leaving 13 bases between them. The length of the CDR3 is 14 residues. Germline assignment: CDR1 SGHAT and CDR2 FQNNGV. This CDR3 is CASSPIGSADTQYF. In nucleotides, the CDR3 is TGTGCCAGCAGCCCCATAGGGAGCGCAGATACGCAGTATTTT.

CDR3 DNA sequence: TGTGCCAGCAGTTACGAGGGTAGCTCTGGAAACACCATATATTTT. Translating gives CASSYEGSSGNTIYF. The rearrangement uses TRBV6-5 and TRBJ1-3; D not certain. There are 15 residues in the CDR3. V shed 2 bases and J shed 0 bases, with 8 bases lying between them. Germline CDR1 MNHEY, CDR2 SVGAGI.

J is TRBJ2-7 and V is TRBV28, with 10 bases that match TRBD2. The germline V gene has CDR1 MDHEN and CDR2 SYDVKM. V gave up 5 bases and J gave up 6 bases; unmatched junction bases: 22. This CDR3 spans 19 amino acids. CDR3 DNA: TGTGCCAGCAGTCTTTATTCCCCCATGGCTAGCGGGAGTCAAGGCGAGCAGTACTTC. Amino acids: CASSLYSPMASGSQGEQYF. The full variable domain, rest sourced from reference TRBV28 and TRBJ2-7, is DVKVTQSSRYLVKRTGEKVFLECVQDMDHENMFWYRQDPGLGLRLIYFSYDVKMKEKGDIPEGYSVSREKKERFSLILESASTNQTSMYLCASSLYSPMASGSQGEQYFGPGTRLTVT.

This rearrangement joins TRBV30 to TRBJ2-5; D might be TRBD2 (6 bases). Germline V lookup: CDR1 GTSNPN, CDR2 SVGIG (reference sequence). Trimming took off 0 bases at V and 5 bases at J, with 13 bases between the two ends. The CDR3 has 14 amino acids. The CDR3 here is CAWSVPGVWETQYF. The CDR3 DNA reads as TGTGCCTGGAGTGTCCCGGGGGTTTGGGAGACCCAGTACTTC. The full variable domain, completed using reference TRBV30 and TRBJ2-5, is SQTIHQWPATLVQPVGSPLSLECTVEGTSNPNLYWYRQAAGRGLQLLFYSVGIGQISSEVPQNLSASRPQDRQFILSSKKLLLSDSGFYLCAWSVPGVWETQYFGPGTRLLVL.

The chain links TRBV5-8 to TRBJ1-4, with TRBD1 identical over 7 bases. CDR1 is SGHTS, CDR2 YDEGEE, per germline. The junction had 16 bases not matched to a gene; V was cut back by 4 bases and J by 7 bases. This CDR3 region has 17 residues. As DNA, the CDR3 is TGTGCCAGCAGCGGGGCGCGCCGAAGACAGGGCGGTGAAAAACTGTTTTTT. This translates into CASSGARRRQGGEKLFF.

CDR3 sequence: CASSQAGQGALEQYF. The CDR3, as DNA: TGTGCCAGCAGCCAAGCCGGACAGGGGGCGTTGGAGCAGTACTTC. The chain carries TRBV21-1 and TRBJ2-7; the table calls TRBD1, which could not be checked here. TRBV21-1 is termed a pseudogene. This CDR3 contains 15 residues.

The chain is built from TRBV7-8 and TRBJ2-1, with a weak D call TRBD2 (6 bases). The CDR3 contains 16 residues. The V gene's germline CDR1 is SGHVS and CDR2 FQNEAQ. Trimming removed 5 bases from V and 2 bases from J, with 16 bases in between. CDR3 sequence reads: CASSLTGLLTYNEQFF. DNA of the CDR3: TGTGCCAGCAGCCTAACGGGACTTCTCACCTACAATGAGCAGTTCTTC.

This rearrangement joins TRBV18 to TRBJ2-5; perhaps TRBD2 as D (7 bases). Germline V gene sequence: CDR1 KGHSH, CDR2 LQKENI. This CDR3 has 15 amino acids. The V and J ends lost 2 bases and 11 bases respectively, with 21 bases between them. The CDR3 bases are TGTGCCAGCTCACCAACGGGGGGCCTTGGACTGCTTCAGTACTTC. It translates to CASSPTGGLGLLQYF.

This clone was observed a single time. This rearrangement joins TRBV18 to TRBJ2-7; 7 nucleotides line up with TRBD1. Germline V gene sequence: CDR1 KGHSH, CDR2 LQKENI. V trimming: 2 bases; J trimming: 1 base; junction bases outside the gene matches: 5. The length of the CDR3 is 15 residues. The CDR3 here is CASSPWPGQSYEQYF. CDR3 nucleotides: TGTGCCAGCTCACCATGGCCGGGACAGTCCTACGAGCAGTACTTC.

The V call is TRBV2, the J call TRBJ2-2; TRBD2 aligns across 12 bases. Trimming cost V 4 bases and J 3 bases; bases outside gene matches: 3. The length of the CDR3 is 16 residues. Per germline, CDR1 SNHLY and CDR2 FYNNEI. The CDR3 nucleotides read TGTGCCAGCAGTGGCCTAGCGGGAGGGTACACCGGGGAGCTGTTTTTT. It specifies CASSGLAGGYTGELFF.

The rearrangement joins TRBV7-9 to TRBJ2-7; 10 bases match TRBD1. The CDR3 runs to 19 residues. The V and J ends lost 5 bases and 0 bases, in that order; junction bases with no gene match: 16. Germline loops: CDR1 SEHNR, CDR2 FQNEAQ (reference sequence). CDR3 nucleotides: TGTGCCAGCAGCGGCTACCGGGACAGGGGCATTCTGAGCTCCTACGAGCAGTACTTC. Translation: CASSGYRDRGILSSYEQYF.

The V and J genes are TRBV6-6 and TRBJ2-7; D is perhaps TRBD2 (5 bases). This CDR3 region has 15 residues. Per germline, CDR1 MNHNY and CDR2 SVGAGI (reference sequence). The V gene lost 6 bases and the J gene lost 0 bases, with 15 bases spanning the gap. CDR3 amino acids: CASSRGLESSYEQYF. CDR3 bases: TGTGCCAGCAGCCGAGGACTGGAGAGCTCCTACGAGCAGTACTTC.

For the CDR3, the DNA is TGTGCCAGCTCACCAGCCGGGGGACATGGAAACACCATATATTTT. It yields the protein CASSPAGGHGNTIYF. J is TRBJ1-3 and V is TRBV18; TRBD1 is a possible D gene (6 bases). CDR1 and CDR2 (germline): KGHSH, LQKENI. The germline V and J ends were trimmed by 2 bases and 3 bases, with 11 bases remaining between them. This CDR3 is built from 15 residues.

The gene calls are TRBV18 and TRBJ2-7, with 8 bases matching TRBD2. Germline V gene sequence: CDR1 KGHSH, CDR2 LQKENI. V gave up 3 bases and J gave up 1 base; unmatched junction bases: 5. The CDR3 runs 15 residues. CDR3 in amino acids: CASSPGTRRSYEQYF. In DNA form, the CDR3 reads TGTGCCAGCTCACCGGGGACTAGGCGTTCCTACGAGCAGTACTTC.

The V gene is TRBV7-6, the J gene TRBJ2-5; unclear D gene. Per germline, CDR1 SGHVS and CDR2 FNYEAQ. The CDR3 has 14 residues. The germline V and J ends were trimmed by 2 bases and 0 bases, with 7 bases remaining between them. CDR3 sequence: CASSLSRDQETQYF. The DNA for the CDR3 is TGTGCCAGCAGCTTAAGTAGGGACCAAGAGACCCAGTACTTC.

The rearrangement joins TRBV18 to TRBJ2-7; D is perhaps TRBD2 (5 bases). Trimming removed 5 bases from V and 7 bases from J, with 18 bases in between. The CDR3 is 14 residues long. Germline-derived CDR1 and CDR2 are KGHSH and LQKENI. The DNA of the CDR3 is TGTGCCAGCTCATCGCTTGAGGGAGTTAAAGAGCAGTACTTC. This translates into CASSSLEGVKEQYF.

J is TRBJ2-2 and V is TRBV5-5, with D possibly TRBD1 on 5 matching bases. The CDR3 contains 13 residues. CDR1 SGHKS and CDR2 YYEKEE come from the germline V gene (reference sequence). V was cut by 7 bases and J by 6 bases, with 13 bases left in between. CDR3 in DNA: TGTGCCAGCTTTGATCAGGGCCCCGGGGAGCTGTTTTTT. This encodes CASFDQGPGELFF.

This clone was recorded only once. This sequence joins TRBV4-2 and TRBJ2-7; 10 bases line up with TRBD2. This CDR3 region has 17 residues. The germline CDR1 and CDR2 sequences are LGHNA and YNFKEQ. V shed 4 bases, J shed 3 bases, and the junction held 12 bases outside the gene matches. Here the CDR3 reads CASSLRGTTSGNYEQYF. The CDR3 DNA follows: TGTGCCAGCAGCCTCCGCGGAACCACTAGCGGGAACTACGAGCAGTACTTC.

Notes on this clone: Within the sample, other DNA sequences also encode this same CDR3. The chain carries TRBV10-3 and TRBJ2-7; no clear D. The CDR3 runs to 12 residues. The V gene lost 6 bases and the J gene lost 0 bases, with 6 bases spanning the gap. Germline V gene sequence: CDR1 ENHRY, CDR2 SYGVKD. CDR3: CAIRADSYEQYF. In DNA, the CDR3 is TGTGCCATCAGAGCAGACTCCTACGAGCAGTACTTC.

The chain uses TRBV5-1 and TRBJ2-2; 8 nucleotides match TRBD2. Trimming took 2 bases from V and 7 from J; bases not matched to a gene: 19. The CDR3 extends over 19 amino acids. CDR1 and CDR2 from the germline V gene are SGHRS and YFSETQ. CDR3 DNA sequence: TGCGCCAGCAGCTTTTTTTCCCGGTCCTCAGCGGGGGACGTCGGGGAGCTGTTTTTT. Protein product: CASSFFSRSSAGDVGELFF.